This TCR beta chain was recovered during a study of T cell repertoires in cytomegalovirus infection. The wider study: It was the public TCR beta signatures that indicated both CMV infection and matching HLA type.

Study-wide findings and caveats: Accumulated public TCR beta family frequency recognized individuals carrying CMV together with the relevant HLA. Clonotypes of TCR beta that were HLA-C-restricted and CMV-specific dominated the ex vivo response.

TCRdb processed the reads anew with MiXCR; each CDR3 protein has one entry. The data hold about 600,000 distinct CDR3 sequences, with approximately 24% observed a single time. The table lists this clonotype with a few counts. What it binds is not known. A much larger clone lies a single base off, so this may be a read error. The CDR3 has 9 residues. V was pared by 8 bases and J by 3 bases, with 2 bases between. Germline V lookup: CDR1 MNHNY, CDR2 SVGAGI (reference sequence). Sequences were obtained from CD8+ T cells from PBMCs. This chain links TRBV6-6 with TRBJ2-7; D not resolved. This TCR was recovered from a human donor in good health (CMV status not recorded). Some clones in this sample may be carry-over from other donors' samples. Here the CDR3 reads CASCYEQYF. The CDR3 nucleotides are TGTGCCAGCTGCTACGAGCAGTACTTC.